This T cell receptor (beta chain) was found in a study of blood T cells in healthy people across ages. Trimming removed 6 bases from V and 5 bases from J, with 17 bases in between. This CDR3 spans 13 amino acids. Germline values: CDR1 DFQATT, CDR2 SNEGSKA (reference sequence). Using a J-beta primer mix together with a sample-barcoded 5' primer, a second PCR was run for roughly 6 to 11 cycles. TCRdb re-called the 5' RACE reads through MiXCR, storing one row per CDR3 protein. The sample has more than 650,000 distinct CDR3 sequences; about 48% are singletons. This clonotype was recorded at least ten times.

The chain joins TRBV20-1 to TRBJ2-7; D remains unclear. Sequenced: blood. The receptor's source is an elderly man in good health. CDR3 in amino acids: CSAPGPGFHEQYF. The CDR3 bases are TGCAGTGCGCCCGGTCCGGGCTTCCACGAGCAGTACTTC.